The clone carrying this T cell receptor beta chain appeared a single time. Sequencing used immunoSEQ multiplex PCR; TCRdb keeps in-frame clones, though not all of them. This repertoire shows 210,000 or so clones, roughly 86% found once; its top ten account for approximately 5.1%. These data are taken from a study of blood T cell repertoires in COVID-19. The CDR3 totals 13 residues. V shed 3 bases and J shed 3 bases, with 9 bases lying between them. Per germline, CDR1 SGHAT and CDR2 FQDESV (reference sequence). This TCR was recovered from a woman in her seventies with active or convalescent COVID-19. Input material: peripheral blood. The chain links TRBV11-1 to TRBJ2-7; D may be TRBD1 (5 bases). CDR3 loop: CASSLGLLYEQYF. The DNA for the CDR3 is TGTGCCAGCAGCTTGGGGCTGCTCTACGAGCAGTACTTC.